This T cell receptor beta chain was sequenced during a study of vaccination effects on CD4 cells after COVID-19. Study context: A few convalescent patients gave samples early and late after vaccination. The median interval between the second dose and post-vaccine sampling was 72 days. The study's findings and limits: Marked clonal contraction was seen in infection- and vaccine-induced clones late after vaccination.

Germline V gene lookup returns CDR1 KGHSH and CDR2 LQKENI. J lost 8 bases, V lost 4 bases, and 12 bases had no gene match. The CDR3 contains 16 residues. Remarks on this clone: Its target is not known.

Clones were read by immunoSEQ multiplex PCR, and TCRdb kept only the in-frame ones, dropping some. This table has around 50,000 clones, around 74% appearing once. When roughly eleven days of culture had elapsed, CD4+ T cells were isolated. PCR showed that the person got SARS-CoV-2 infection at some point between March and December 2020. All participants had two doses of either the BNT162b2 or mRNA-1273 vaccine. A half-volume exchange with IL-2 medium occurred on days 3 and 7. J is TRBJ1-4 and V is TRBV18; TRBD1 aligns across 8 bases. This receptor was obtained from a human donor who had a prior SARS-CoV-2 infection. This material consisted of CD4+ T cells from PBMCs cultured without peptide, taken after COVID-19 vaccination. This CDR3 is CASSQSAGTGGEKLFF. CDR3 sequence (DNA): TGTGCCAGCTCACAATCGGCAGGGACAGGAGGGGAAAAACTGTTTTTT.